This is a list of T cell receptor beta chains from one sample in a study of Ad26.COV2.S vaccination and SARS-CoV-2 variants. Profiling relied on immunoSEQ multiplex PCR, and the TCRdb table lists in-frame clones only, not all of them. The sample gives approximately 460,000 clones, roughly nine tenths of which show up once; 1.5% to 2% is in the top ten. The source material was peripheral blood, sampled in a trial of Ad26.COV2.S vaccine versus placebo. These receptors were obtained from a person aged 18-65 years who received the Ad26.COV2.S COVID-19 vaccine or a placebo. The CDR3 runs from the conserved cysteine through the conserved F or W. The D gene is left open where the match is weak. The size of a clone is reported for some rows only, either as once, few or many, or as a class for expanded clones.

D	size	J	V	DNA	CDR3
-	-	TRBJ2-2	TRBV27	TGTGCCAGCAGCCCGAAATGGCGGGGTCCCTTGAACACCGGGGAGCTGTTTTTT	CASSPKWRGPLNTGELFF
TRBD1	-	TRBJ1-2	TRBV11-2	TGTGCCAGCAGCCCCTATTGGGGGGGCAGGGGGCACTATGGCTACACCTTC	CASSPYWGGRGHYGYTF
-	-	TRBJ1-4	TRBV19	TGTGCCAGTAGTAGTTCTCAGCGAGAAAAACTGTTTTTT	CASSSSQREKLFF
TRBD2	-	TRBJ2-7	TRBV7-8	TGTGCCAGCATCTCGACTAGCGGGAAAAGTCTTACGATAGGGCAGTACTTC	CASISTSGKSLTIGQYF
-	-	TRBJ2-7	TRBV27	TGTGCCAGCAGTTTAAGCAGGGTTTCCGAGCAGTACTTC	CASSLSRVSEQYF
-	-	TRBJ2-1	TRBV5-1	TGCGCCAGCAGCTTGGTACTAGATGGGGAGCAGTTCTTC	CASSLVLDGEQFF
-	-	TRBJ1-1	TRBV5-3	TGTGCCAGAAGCTTGCCCAACCATAGGGGGGGCGCGAATACTGAAGCTTTCTTT	CARSLPNHRGGANTEAFF
-	-	TRBJ1-5	TRBV10-3	TGTGCCATCAGTGGGACGGGCAATCAGCCCCAGCATTTT	CAISGTGNQPQHF
-	-	TRBJ1-4	TRBV9	TGTGCCAGCAGCGCCCACTCAGGGTTGGGTGAAAAACTGTTTTTT	CASSAHSGLGEKLFF
-	once	TRBJ1-4	TRBV4-1	TGCGCCAGCAGCCAAGACGGGGGCAGGGGCGGACTGTTTTTT	CASSQDGGRGGLFF
-	-	TRBJ2-5	TRBV6-6	TGTGCCAGCAGTTGGCAACTGTCCTCCCTTCAAGAGACCCAGTACTTC	CASSWQLSSLQETQYF
-	-	TRBJ2-5	TRBV14	TGTGCCAGCAGCCAAGATCGGGGAGAGACCCAGTACTTC	CASSQDRGETQYF
TRBD2	-	TRBJ2-2	TRBV6-5	TGTGCCAGCAGTCCGGCGGGGGCCGGGGAGCTGTTTTTT	CASSPAGAGELFF